This TCR beta chain was sequenced in a study of blood T cell repertoires in COVID-19 (dated by TCRdb to about 2020). In the study overall: Collaborator samples came from the United States, Italy and Spain and covered acute and convalescent phases of COVID-19. The material from the prospective study consisted of cDNA or gDNA derived from T cells, B-cell-depleted T cells, or PBMCs. Subjects who had been exposed to COVID-19, were actively infected with it, or had recovered from it provided the deeply sampled blood TCRbeta repertoires that made up the dataset. The repertoires were released in a freely available public database intended as a resource for research on the immune response to SARS-CoV-2. Samples were obtained from the ongoing ImmuneRACE study (first 160 participants) and from about 1,300 subjects provided by 6 global collaborators. The sample metadata nearly always contained a de-identified subject ID, COVID-19 status, age in years and sex. HLA class I and class II types, where available, came from metadata supplied by the sample provider rather than from assay-based typing. Overall study outcomes, separate from this receptor: The quantity of clinical and demographic metadata differed by source and by participant and was supplied without curation.

The CDR3 sequence holds 18 residues, the cysteine and phenylalanine included. The sequence is cut down to CDR3 DNA, 54 bases in frame from base 1. V lost 1 base and J lost 1 base; the stretch between them is 19 bases long. As encoded in the germline V gene, CDR1 is SGHAT while CDR2 is FQNNGV. TCRbeta CDR3 regions were amplified from genomic DNA using the immunoSEQ Assay, a bias-controlled multiplex PCR. Per the source publication's procedure: The number of nucleated cells in each sample was estimated from the amplification of reference gene primers within the assay. Sequence reads were collapsed and filtered to measure the absolute abundance of every unique TCRbeta CDR3 rearrangement. For each sample, productive Simpson clonality was calculated as the square root of Simpson's diversity index across productive rearrangements. Entries here come from immuneACCESS through TCRdb and include only in-frame sequences with V and J called. Some clones fail to appear in such tables; in the studies checked, an unresolved V gene covers under half of the shortfall, and the cause of the remainder is unknown. The V and J calls and clone size are taken from that table; D and trimming were inferred from the DNA. This sample has 110,000 to 150,000 clones in its table, and 84% of those were observed once. 4.5% to 5.5% of the sample comes from the top ten.

This clone occurred a few times. Its antigen remains undetermined. No base qualities exist here, and no much larger clone lies one base off it. Enrolling through a virtual design, the prospective study's participants ranged in age from roughly 18 to 100 years and lived across some 22 United States geographic areas. In the prospective study, participants were assigned to cohorts based on the clinical history participants reported in a screening survey and a study questionnaire. Each participant in the prospective study had whole blood, serum and a nasopharyngeal or oropharyngeal swab collected by mobile phlebotomists. Participants in the prospective study had the option to provide additional blood draws and questionnaires over a roughly 2-month period. Prospective study blood samples were shipped either frozen or at room temperature before DNA extraction.

The TCR originated in a middle-aged man with acute COVID-19. The specimen sequenced was PBMCs or T cells enriched from blood (not recorded which). The V and J genes are TRBV11-2 and TRBJ1-1, with no D gene named confidently. The CDR3: CASSLAGGIAGTNTEAFF. The DNA sequence reads TGTGCCAGCAGCTTAGCGGGAGGAATCGCCGGTACGAACACTGAAGCTTTCTTT. Supplemented by the reference TRBV11-2 and TRBJ1-1 proteins around the CDR3, the complete variable domain is EAGVAQSPRYKIIEKRQSVAFWCNPISGHATLYWYQQILGQGPKLLIQFQNNGVVDDSQLPKDRFSAERLKGVDSTLKIQPAKLEDSAVYLCASSLAGGIAGTNTEAFFGQGTRLTVV.